Ten or more counts support the clone carrying this TCR beta chain. Its antigen is currently unknown. This sample is part of a study of T cells in Graves' hyperthyroidism and ophthalmopathy. Study details: Peripheral blood was collected at initial diagnosis, before any treatment. Regarding the study as a whole: Ophthalmopathy and stable hyperthyroidism were told apart by a 13 V-J model. Most thyroid clonotypes that were expanded above 0.001 also turned up in blood. Ophthalmopathy was predicted by the model a median of roughly 6.7 months ahead of onset.

What was amplified from RNA transcripts were TCR beta CDR3 regions. HTBI primers were used for first-round RT-PCR of the TCR CDR3. TCRdb reprocessed the multiplex PCR reads with MiXCR, giving one entry per CDR3 protein. The sample shows about 530,000 distinct CDR3 sequences, 17% of them seen only once. CDR1 DFQATT and CDR2 SNEGSKA come from the germline V gene (reference sequence). Trimming took off 6 bases at V and 6 bases at J, with 18 bases between the two ends. This CDR3 region has 13 residues. The V call is TRBV20-1, the J call TRBJ2-7; the D gene is possibly TRBD1 (6 bases). The sequencing sample was made of blood. The origin of this receptor is a woman in her late teens or twenties with Graves' ophthalmopathy. CDR3 in amino acids: CSAWSTGTFEQYF. CDR3 bases: TGCAGTGCATGGTCGACAGGTACCTTCGAGCAGTACTTC.